Following are 9 T cell receptor beta chains from one sample sequenced in a study of OX40 agonist ivuxolimab in advanced cancers. Libraries were prepared by immunoSEQ multiplex PCR; TCRdb keeps only in-frame clonotypes and omits some of them. The sample contains tens of thousands of clones, 85% to 90% of which appear only once. This specimen consisted of CD4+ or CD8+ T cells sorted from blood, obtained in a trial of the OX40 agonist ivuxolimab. These receptors all stem from an adult with an advanced solid tumor such as melanoma, head and neck, liver or kidney cancer.

This clone has only a few counts. The genes are TRBV2 and TRBJ1-1, with D unclear. The germline CDR1 and CDR2 sequences are SNHLY and FYNNEI. V was clipped by 1 base and J by 1 base, with 7 bases between them. The CDR3 covers 14 residues. The CDR3 spells CASSEGVRNTEAFF. CDR3 DNA: TGTGCCAGCAGTGAAGGGGTACGGAACACTGAAGCTTTCTTT.

V gene TRBV4-1 combines with J gene TRBJ1-5; D call uncertain. Germline V gene lookup returns CDR1 MGHRA and CDR2 YSYEKL. V lost 0 bases and J 3 bases, leaving 12 bases between the germline ends. The length of the CDR3 is 16 residues. Here the CDR3 reads CASSQDGGRLNQPQHF. In nucleotides, the CDR3 is TGCGCCAGCAGCCAAGATGGCGGACGGCTCAATCAGCCCCAGCATTTT.

The gene calls are TRBV6-6 and TRBJ2-5, with D uncertain. The CDR3 loop spans 11 amino acids. The germline CDR1 and CDR2 sequences are MNHNY and SVGAGI (reference sequence). V lost 4 bases to trimming and J lost 2 bases, with 2 bases between them. The CDR3 sequence: CASSLQETQYF. The CDR3 DNA follows: TGTGCCAGCAGTTTACAAGAGACCCAGTACTTC.

The rearrangement links TRBV7-9 to TRBJ1-5; 7 nucleotides agree with TRBD1. CDR3 length: 14 residues. Germline V CDR1 and CDR2: SEHNR, FQNEAQ (reference sequence). The trim removed 5 bases at V and 4 bases at J, leaving 5 bases unmatched. The CDR3: CASSPTGLNQPQHF. CDR3 nucleotides: TGTGCCAGCAGCCCGACAGGGCTAAATCAGCCCCAGCATTTT.

This chain uses TRBV9 with TRBJ2-3, with 7 bases matching TRBD1. From germline, CDR1 is SGDLS and CDR2 YYNGEE. This CDR3 is built from 13 residues. The V segment lost 3 bases and the J segment 11 bases; nucleotides outside the gene matches: 9. The CDR3 bases are TGTGCCAGCAGCGGAACAGGGGCGAGGGGGCAGTATTTT. This codes for CASSGTGARGQYF.

The V call is TRBV6-5, the J call TRBJ1-1; 7 bases agree with TRBD1. J was trimmed by 4 bases and V by 2 bases; bases with no gene match: 4. The CDR3 totals 14 residues. The germline V gene encodes CDR1 MNHEY and CDR2 SVGAGI. The CDR3 nucleotides read TGTGCCAGCAGTTACGGGGCAGGGGGCACTGAAGCTTTCTTT. Its protein is CASSYGAGGTEAFF.

The rearrangement joins TRBV5-6 to TRBJ2-7, with 12 bases aligning to TRBD1. After removal of 3 bases from V and 5 bases from J, the junction contained 6 bases not matched to a gene. The V gene's germline CDR1 is SGHDT and CDR2 YYEEEE. This CDR3 region has 15 residues. CDR3 bases: TGTGCCAGCAGCTCAGGGACAGGGGGCATCGACGAGCAGTACTTC. It yields the protein CASSSGTGGIDEQYF.

This chain joins TRBV7-9 and TRBJ1-1; D is perhaps TRBD1 (5 bases). The germline V gene encodes CDR1 SEHNR and CDR2 FQNEAQ (reference sequence). CDR3 length equals 13 residues. V was clipped by 1 base and J by 8 bases, with 11 bases between them. CDR3 in amino acids: CASSLDSGSEAFF. CDR3 bases: TGTGCCAGCAGCTTAGATTCAGGGTCCGAAGCTTTCTTT.

The chain is built from TRBV7-9 and TRBJ1-1; TRBD1 is a possible D gene (5 bases). Germline CDR1 is SEHNR and CDR2 is FQNEAQ (reference sequence). This CDR3 has 15 amino acids. Trimming took off 3 bases at V and 1 base at J, with 12 bases between the two ends. CDR3 residues: CASSFTGGANTEAFF. The CDR3 nucleotides are TGTGCCAGCAGCTTTACGGGGGGAGCGAACACTGAAGCTTTCTTT.